Listed below are T cell receptor beta chains from one sample, sequenced in a study of shared clonotypes between healthy human individuals. Sequenced by immunoSEQ multiplex PCR; TCRdb stores in-frame clones only, minus some. The sample has under 2,000,000 clones; about 95% are singletons. The sample was naive CD8+ T cells sorted from blood. The origin of the receptors is a young man in good health. Both conserved end residues are part of each CDR3. A D gene is named only where the DNA matches it firmly. Part of the rows lack a size; the others show once, few, many or a class for expanded clones.

d_call clone_size j_call v_call cdr3_aa cdr3_nt
TRBD1 - TRBJ1-2 TRBV6-1 CASSEGDRAPGNTF TGTGCCAGCAGTGAAGGGGACAGGGCTCCCGGGAACACCTTC
TRBD1 - TRBJ2-7 TRBV27 CASSLTTGGPSYEQYF TGTGCCAGCAGTCTGACGACAGGGGGTCCCTCCTACGAGCAGTACTTC
TRBD1 - TRBJ2-7 TRBV4-3 CASSQDGTGGREQYF TGCGCCAGCAGCCAAGATGGGACAGGGGGCCGCGAGCAGTACTTC
TRBD1 - TRBJ2-2 TRBV7-8 CASSLGTGVAGELFF TGTGCCAGCAGCCTCGGGACAGGGGTGGCCGGGGAGCTGTTTTTT
- - TRBJ1-3 TRBV13 CASSLGQERNTIYF TGTGCCAGCAGCTTAGGACAGGAACGAAACACCATATATTTT
TRBD2 - TRBJ2-7 TRBV9 CASSVEAGEQYF TGTGCCAGCAGCGTAGAAGCGGGGGAGCAGTACTTC
- - TRBJ2-6 TRBV7-9 CASSYQQNVLTF TGTGCCAGCAGCTACCAACAAAACGTCCTGACTTTC
- - TRBJ1-2 TRBV21-1 CASSKRVLTNATGGGYTF TGTGCCAGCAGCAAAAGGGTATTGACTAACGCAACAGGGGGAGGCTACACCTTC
- - TRBJ2-6 TRBV13 CASSSLTAHVSGANVLTF TGTGCCAGCAGCTCGCTGACAGCGCACGTCTCTGGGGCCAACGTCCTGACTTTC
- - TRBJ1-5 TRBV6-1 CASSIQPQHF TGTGCCAGCAGTATTCAGCCCCAGCATTTT
- - TRBJ2-4 TRBV9 CASSVELRLAKNIQYF TGTGCCAGCAGCGTAGAGTTGCGGTTAGCCAAAAACATTCAGTACTTC
- - TRBJ1-1 TRBV6-5 CASSNRGANTEAFF TGTGCCAGCAGCAACAGAGGGGCGAACACTGAAGCTTTCTTT
TRBD2 - TRBJ2-7 TRBV7-7 CASSVRASGAYEQYF TGTGCTAGCAGTGTCCGGGCTAGCGGTGCCTACGAGCAGTACTTC
TRBD1 - TRBJ1-5 TRBV4-1 CASSHRGTANQPQHF TGCGCCAGCAGCCATAGGGGGACAGCCAATCAGCCCCAGCATTTT
- - TRBJ2-7 TRBV28 CASNHAGLHEQYF TGTGCCAGCAATCACGCAGGGCTCCACGAGCAGTACTTC
TRBD1 - TRBJ1-1 TRBV5-1 CASSLLDRATEAFF TGCGCCAGCAGCTTGCTCGACAGGGCCACTGAAGCTTTCTTT
TRBD1 - TRBJ2-7 TRBV27 CASSFGLQGALGEQYF TGTGCCAGCAGTTTCGGATTACAGGGGGCGCTTGGGGAGCAGTACTTC
TRBD2 once TRBJ2-3 TRBV4-1 CASSELAGGSDTQYF TGCGCCAGCAGCGAACTAGCGGGAGGGTCCGATACGCAGTATTTT
TRBD2 - TRBJ2-7 TRBV5-4 CASSRQGGYEQYF TGTGCCAGCAGTAGGCAGGGAGGGTACGAGCAGTACTTC
TRBD1 - TRBJ2-7 TRBV30 CAWSLGQGYEQYF TGTGCCTGGAGCCTGGGACAGGGCTACGAGCAGTACTTC
- - TRBJ1-4 TRBV7-9 CASSSWTTEKLFF TGTGCCAGCAGCTCCTGGACCACGGAAAAACTGTTTTTT
- - TRBJ2-7 TRBV6-1 CASGQRRSYEQYF TGTGCCAGCGGACAGCGACGCTCCTACGAGCAGTACTTC
TRBD1 - TRBJ2-7 TRBV10-2 CASSEGTVTYEQYF TGCGCCAGCAGTGAGGGGACAGTAACCTACGAGCAGTACTTC
TRBD1 - TRBJ1-4 TRBV6-1 CASSEWGQGVTNEKLFF TGTGCCAGCAGTGAATGGGGGCAGGGGGTGACTAATGAAAAACTGTTTTTT
- - TRBJ2-5 TRBV6-1 CASSAYFRDGQETQYF TGTGCCAGCAGTGCTTACTTCCGGGACGGCCAAGAGACCCAGTACTTC
- - TRBJ2-7 TRBV10-3 CAISDAGSSYEQYF TGTGCCATCAGTGACGCGGGAAGCTCCTACGAGCAGTACTTC
TRBD1 - TRBJ1-6 TRBV27 CASSLSGTGGSPLHF TGTGCCAGCAGTTTATCCGGGACAGGAGGTTCACCCCTCCACTTT
TRBD2 - TRBJ2-7 TRBV4-3 CASSQDRTVSGSSYEQYF TGCGCCAGCAGCCAAGATAGGACGGTCAGCGGGAGCTCCTACGAGCAGTACTTC
- - TRBJ1-1 TRBV29-1 CSALGGRVNTEAFF TGCAGCGCCCTTGGTGGACGGGTTAACACTGAAGCTTTCTTT
TRBD1 - TRBJ1-5 TRBV7-8 CASSPDRTDQPQHF TGTGCCAGCAGCCCGGACAGGACGGATCAGCCCCAGCATTTT
- - TRBJ1-6 TRBV6-1 CASSESSSYNSPLHF TGTGCCAGCAGTGAAAGTAGCTCCTATAATTCACCCCTCCACTTT
- - TRBJ1-5 TRBV6-1 CATWHDLRDQPQHF TGTGCCACCTGGCATGATTTACGGGATCAGCCCCAGCATTTT
- - TRBJ2-3 TRBV27 CASSLTGHATDTQYF TGTGCCAGCAGTTTGACGGGGCACGCAACAGATACGCAGTATTTT
TRBD1 - TRBJ1-4 TRBV5-1 CASSIGQGDHATNEKLFF TGCGCCAGCAGCATAGGACAGGGGGACCATGCAACTAATGAAAAACTGTTTTTT
- - TRBJ1-5 TRBV2 CASSGTSGSNQPQHF TGTGCCAGCAGTGGGACCTCAGGGAGCAATCAGCCCCAGCATTTT
- - TRBJ1-6 TRBV7-6 CASSLAAGGSTNSPLHF TGTGCCAGCAGCTTAGCGGCGGGAGGCAGCACCAATTCACCCCTCCACTTT
- - TRBJ1-6 TRBV5-8 CASRQGRTYSPLHF TGTGCCAGCAGACAGGGACGTACTTACTCACCCCTCCACTTT
TRBD1 - TRBJ1-5 TRBV7-8 CASSLGLIGTGNQPQHF TGTGCCAGCAGCTTAGGATTAATCGGGACAGGGAATCAGCCCCAGCATTTT
- - TRBJ2-3 TRBV4-1 CASSPLPSTDTQYF TGCGCCAGCAGCCCTCTACCTAGCACAGATACGCAGTATTTT
- - TRBJ2-7 TRBV7-8 CASSSLALASSYEQYF TGTGCCAGCAGCTCCCTGGCCCTCGCATCCTCCTACGAGCAGTACTTC
- - TRBJ1-2 TRBV19 CASSIFPGPGDYGYTF TGTGCCAGTAGTATCTTTCCTGGGCCAGGCGACTATGGCTACACCTTC
- - TRBJ1-5 TRBV18 CASSPGNDGTQAYSNQPQHF TGTGCCAGCTCACCAGGCAACGACGGGACGCAAGCCTATAGCAATCAGCCCCAGCATTTT
- once TRBJ1-5 TRBV7-6 CASSLMGPDQPQHF TGTGCCAGCAGCTTAATGGGACCCGATCAGCCCCAGCATTTT
- - TRBJ2-7 TRBV28 CASSLEAGYSYEQYF TGTGCCAGCAGTTTAGAGGCAGGGTACTCCTACGAGCAGTACTTC
- - TRBJ2-4 TRBV5-1 CASSPRTLDRWDIQYF TGCGCCAGCAGCCCCCGAACCCTAGACAGGTGGGACATTCAGTACTTC
TRBD2 - TRBJ2-2 TRBV27 CASSPAVGDGGTGELFF TGTGCCAGCAGTCCCGCCGTGGGGGACGGGGGGACCGGGGAGCTGTTTTTT
- - TRBJ1-3 TRBV5-6 CASSFVTEGSGNTIYF TGTGCCAGCAGCTTTGTTACGGAAGGCTCTGGAAACACCATATATTTT
- - TRBJ2-7 TRBV4-3 CASSRRLQIGEQYF TGCGCCAGCAGCCGCAGACTACAAATCGGCGAGCAGTACTTC
TRBD2 - TRBJ2-1 TRBV25-1 CASGAGGQFF TGTGCCAGCGGGGCGGGAGGGCAGTTCTTC
TRBD1 - TRBJ1-4 TRBV11-2 CASSSGQGEEKLFF TGTGCCAGCAGCTCGGGACAGGGTGAGGAAAAACTGTTTTTT